This T cell receptor beta chain was identified during a study of identical twins. V shed 4 bases, J shed 0 bases, and the junction held 1 base outside the gene matches. This CDR3 region has 13 residues. Germline-derived CDR1 and CDR2 are SQVTM and ANQGSEA. The cDNA had a unique molecular identifier and a template-switch universal primer site. One entry per CDR3 protein results from TCRdb running MiXCR on the 5' RACE reads. This repertoire shows some 500,000 distinct CDR3 sequences, roughly 9.5% found once; its top ten account for 3%. This clonotype came up many times. Its antigen is currently unknown. Whole-study results and caveats: A lower insertion count was a feature of abundant cord blood beta clonotypes, with no such feature in memory repertoires. Beta out-of-frame twin sharing showed a weaker excess. Out-of-frame alpha sequences common to twins were enriched for low generation probability.

This same sample was also taken into another study, of yellow fever vaccine responses in identical twins.

This clonotype was obtained from a woman aged 18-29 years in good health. This chain uses TRBV29-1 with TRBJ2-7; 9 bases map to TRBD2. The specimen sequenced was PBMCs. This CDR3 reads CSVVSGSSYEQYF. CDR3 DNA sequence: TGCAGCGTTGTTAGCGGGAGCTCCTACGAGCAGTACTTC.